The 8 T cell receptor beta chains below come from one sample, sequenced in a study of cytomegalovirus exposure and HLA in healthy donors. PCR involved 60 Vbeta and 13 Jbeta primers. TCRdb's copy holds only in-frame clones and misses some; the assay was immunoSEQ multiplex PCR. The sample yields roughly 100,000 clones, approximately 80% seen once. Sample: PBMCs. The receptor source for this set is a woman in her forties in good health and CMV-seronegative.

The table lists this clone with a few counts. This chain connects TRBV7-9 to TRBJ2-3; TRBD2 matches at 11 bases. Per the germline V gene, CDR1 is SEHNR and CDR2 is FQNEAQ (reference sequence). This CDR3 comprises 14 residues. The V and J ends lost 9 bases and 0 bases, in that order; junction bases with no gene match: 2. The CDR3 is CASLAGGSTDTQYF. The DNA for the CDR3 is TGTGCCAGTTTAGCGGGGGGGAGCACAGATACGCAGTATTTT.

The chain couples TRBV7-3 to TRBJ1-1; the match to TRBD1 covers 10 bases. The J segment lost 6 bases and the V segment lost 5 bases, leaving 6 bases of the junction unmatched. Germline CDR1 is SGHTA and CDR2 is FQGTGA. This CDR3 comprises 14 residues. CDR3 loop: CASSTTGGRAEAFF. Here the CDR3 DNA reads TGTGCCAGCAGCACGACAGGGGGCAGGGCTGAAGCTTTCTTT. Variable domain in full (rest from reference TRBV7-3 and TRBJ1-1): GAGVSQTPSNKVTEKGKYVELRCDPISGHTALYWYRQSLGQGPEFLIYFQGTGAADDSGLPNDRFFAVRPEGSVSTLKIQRTERGDSAVYLCASSTTGGRAEAFFGQGTRLTVV.

The chain carries TRBV9 and TRBJ2-2, with D possibly being TRBD1 (5 bases). The germline CDR1 and CDR2 sequences are SGDLS and YYNGEE. V dropped 3 bases and J dropped 7 bases, with 16 bases sitting between them. This CDR3 has 15 residues. This chain's CDR3 is CASSEIPRGGGELFF. The CDR3 DNA follows: TGTGCCAGCAGCGAGATACCAAGGGGTGGCGGGGAGCTGTTTTTT. Supplemented by reference TRBV9 and TRBJ2-2, the full variable domain reads DSGVTQTPKHLITATGQRVTLRCSPRSGDLSVYWYQQSLDQGLQFLIQYYNGEERAKGNILERFSAQQFPDLHSELNLSSLELGDSALYFCASSEIPRGGGELFFGEGSRLTVL.

This chain joins TRBV7-2 and TRBJ2-5, with TRBD1 identical over 7 bases. V was pared by 1 base and J by 4 bases, with 3 bases of the junction left unmatched. The CDR3 covers 14 residues. Germline lookup yields CDR1 SGHTA and CDR2 FQGNSA. For the CDR3, the DNA is TGTGCCAGCAGCTTAGTCAGGGGGTTAGAGACCCAGTACTTC. It yields the protein CASSLVRGLETQYF.

This clone was detected once. The chain links TRBV9 to TRBJ2-3, with TRBD1 as a possible D gene (6 bases). This CDR3 has 16 amino acids. CDR1 and CDR2 (germline): SGDLS, YYNGEE. Trimming removed 2 bases at V and 0 bases at J, with 13 bases between. CDR3 sequence: CASSVEDRQSTDTQYF. The DNA for the CDR3 is TGTGCCAGCAGCGTTGAGGACAGACAAAGCACAGATACGCAGTATTTT.

The chain uses TRBV19 and TRBJ2-7; 7 bases align to TRBD1. The ends lost 3 bases at V and 6 bases at J; junction bases unmatched: 11. The CDR3 is 15 amino acids. Germline loops: CDR1 LNHDA, CDR2 SQIVND (reference sequence). The CDR3 nucleotides read TGTGCCAGTAGTATTGGCCCGACAGGGTCCAGCGAGCAGTACTTC. Translation: CASSIGPTGSSEQYF.

This clone was recorded only once. The chain links TRBV27 to TRBJ1-1; perhaps TRBD1 as D (6 bases). Looked up from germline, CDR1 is MNHEY and CDR2 is SMNVEV (reference sequence). CDR3 length: 17 amino acids. Deletions cut 6 bases from V and 3 bases from J, with 23 bases between. DNA for the CDR3: TGTGCCAGCAGCACCCCGGGGGGCATTGAAGGGGACACTGAAGCTTTCTTT. Residues: CASSTPGGIEGDTEAFF.

The chain links TRBV25-1 to TRBJ1-3, with D possibly TRBD1 on 6 matching bases. Germline V lookup: CDR1 MGHDK, CDR2 SYGVNS. Trimming removed 4 bases from V and 1 base from J, with 14 bases in between. The CDR3 totals 16 residues. DNA for the CDR3: TGTGCCAGCAGTGCCCAGGGGCCGGGATCTGGAAACACCATATATTTT. Its protein product is CASSAQGPGSGNTIYF.